The rows below give T cell receptor beta chains drawn from one sample of a study of blood T cell repertoires in COVID-19. Sequencing was performed with immunoSEQ multiplex PCR; in TCRdb, only in-frame clones are kept and a portion is missing. The data contain about 190,000 clones, 70% to 90% of them singletons. Sequencing input: peripheral blood. The receptors here all came from a woman between 40 and 55 years old who had recovered from COVID-19. Both conserved end residues are part of each CDR3.

V gene: TRBV18
CDR3 length: 16
J gene: TRBJ2-7
CDR3 protein: CASSPIPGVSSYEQYF

V gene: TRBV24-1
CDR3 length: 11
J gene: TRBJ2-7
CDR3 protein: CATSDLYEQYF

V gene: TRBV7-9
CDR3 length: 16
J gene: TRBJ1-5
CDR3 protein: CASSFAAGTENQPQHF

V gene: TRBV24-1
CDR3 length: 15
J gene: TRBJ2-5
CDR3 protein: CATSASSGYQETQYF

V gene: TRBV29-1
CDR3 length: 14
J gene: TRBJ1-2
CDR3 protein: CSVKTGGEGYGYTF

V gene: TRBV3-1/TRBV3-2
CDR3 length: 16
J gene: TRBJ2-3
CDR3 protein: CASSRLIGVLRDTQYF

V gene: TRBV29-1
CDR3 length: 14
J gene: TRBJ2-2
CDR3 protein: CSVKNRTSTGELFF

V gene: TRBV10-3
CDR3 length: 15
J gene: TRBJ2-2
CDR3 protein: CAISPGLGDTGELFF

V gene: TRBV2
CDR3 length: 13
J gene: TRBJ1-2
CDR3 protein: CASSERWEWGYTF

V gene: TRBV10-2
CDR3 length: 14
J gene: TRBJ2-7
CDR3 protein: CASGTGGPSYEQYF

V gene: TRBV30
CDR3 length: 13
J gene: TRBJ1-1
CDR3 protein: CAWSGTGNTEAFF

V gene: TRBV10-3
CDR3 length: 14
J gene: TRBJ2-3
CDR3 protein: CAIKNLANTDTQYF

V gene: TRBV28
CDR3 length: 11
J gene: TRBJ1-1
CDR3 protein: CASSLETEAFF

V gene: TRBV30
CDR3 length: 14
J gene: TRBJ1-5
CDR3 protein: CAWSRTGGNQPQHF

V gene: TRBV4-3
CDR3 length: 15
J gene: TRBJ2-2
CDR3 protein: CASSQDGGRAGELFF

V gene: TRBV11-3
CDR3 length: 15
J gene: TRBJ2-1
CDR3 protein: CASSLGTSGHNEQFF

V gene: TRBV4-3
CDR3 length: 17
J gene: TRBJ1-6
CDR3 protein: CASSQEDIYSYNSPLHF

V gene: TRBV30
CDR3 length: 17
J gene: TRBJ2-7
CDR3 protein: CAWSAPPRLARTYEQYF

V gene: TRBV9
CDR3 length: 17
J gene: TRBJ2-3
CDR3 protein: CASSVGQARPEADTQYF

V gene: TRBV2
CDR3 length: 15
J gene: TRBJ2-1
CDR3 protein: CASSGGLAGYNEQFF

V gene: TRBV2
CDR3 length: 12
J gene: TRBJ2-7
CDR3 protein: CASSGTLYEQYF

V gene: TRBV7-3
CDR3 length: 13
J gene: TRBJ2-3
CDR3 protein: CASSPGSSDTQYF

V gene: TRBV7-8
CDR3 length: 17
J gene: TRBJ1-1
CDR3 protein: CASSLVWFGTQNTEAFF

V gene: TRBV12-3/TRBV12-4
CDR3 length: 12
J gene: TRBJ2-5
CDR3 protein: CASGHQEETQYF

V gene: TRBV7-2
CDR3 length: 15
J gene: TRBJ1-2
CDR3 protein: CASSSPRNTNYGYTF

V gene: TRBV6-5
CDR3 length: 15
J gene: TRBJ2-7
CDR3 protein: CASSSGLAGSNEQYF

V gene: TRBV11-2
CDR3 length: 12
J gene: TRBJ2-7
CDR3 protein: CASSFSPGEQYF

V gene: TRBV11-1
CDR3 length: 10
J gene: TRBJ2-1
CDR3 protein: CASAGDEQFF

V gene: TRBV19
CDR3 length: 13
J gene: TRBJ1-2
CDR3 protein: CATAGQGDYGYTF

V gene: TRBV6-2/TRBV6-3
CDR3 length: 17
J gene: TRBJ2-7
CDR3 protein: CASSYWTSGRFRDEQYF

V gene: TRBV27
CDR3 length: 15
J gene: TRBJ1-2
CDR3 protein: CASSLFGVGGYGYTF

V gene: TRBV5-1
CDR3 length: 12
J gene: TRBJ2-2
CDR3 protein: CASSPNTGELFF

V gene: TRBV6-5
CDR3 length: 14
J gene: TRBJ1-5
CDR3 protein: CASRPRHTHQPQHF

V gene: TRBV9
CDR3 length: 15
J gene: TRBJ1-1
CDR3 protein: CASSARPGGNTEAFF

V gene: TRBV5-1
CDR3 length: 17
J gene: TRBJ1-3
CDR3 protein: CASSLSFGTGGGNTIYF

V gene: TRBV4-3
CDR3 length: 15
J gene: TRBJ2-1
CDR3 protein: CASSQTLKEGNEQFF

V gene: TRBV2
CDR3 length: 13
J gene: TRBJ1-2
CDR3 protein: CASRPTGERGYTF

V gene: TRBV10-1
CDR3 length: 13
J gene: TRBJ2-7
CDR3 protein: CASSFRGLYEQYF

V gene: TRBV29-1
CDR3 length: 14
J gene: TRBJ1-5
CDR3 protein: CSVETGMGNQPQHF

V gene: TRBV6-6
CDR3 length: 14
J gene: TRBJ1-1
CDR3 protein: CASSYSEGRTEAFF

V gene: TRBV19
CDR3 length: 14
J gene: TRBJ2-5
CDR3 protein: CASSHNGGQETQYF

V gene: TRBV10-3
CDR3 length: 14
J gene: TRBJ2-7
CDR3 protein: CAISAETSVNEQYF

V gene: TRBV28
CDR3 length: 14
J gene: TRBJ1-2
CDR3 protein: CASSFLQGARGYTF

V gene: TRBV29-1
CDR3 length: 16
J gene: TRBJ2-7
CDR3 protein: CSVVVGHRDSKWEQYF

V gene: TRBV5-1
CDR3 length: 17
J gene: TRBJ1-4
CDR3 protein: CASSSNPIGYSEEKLFF

V gene: TRBV28
CDR3 length: 16
J gene: TRBJ2-5
CDR3 protein: CASSLDLQGLRETQYF

V gene: TRBV19
CDR3 length: 15
J gene: TRBJ2-5
CDR3 protein: CASSSLPSGGETQYF

V gene: TRBV19
CDR3 length: 17
J gene: TRBJ2-3
CDR3 protein: CASSIDLAGDGTDTQYF

V gene: TRBV4-1
CDR3 length: 14
J gene: TRBJ2-1
CDR3 protein: CASSQDKRSNEQFF

V gene: TRBV19
CDR3 length: 14
J gene: TRBJ2-1
CDR3 protein: CASSYGGTYNEQFF

V gene: TRBV28
CDR3 length: 16
J gene: TRBJ1-1
CDR3 protein: CASSPIQGALNTEAFF

V gene: TRBV6-1
CDR3 length: 14
J gene: TRBJ1-5
CDR3 protein: CASSDGGIGQPQHF

V gene: TRBV9
CDR3 length: 17
J gene: TRBJ2-2
CDR3 protein: CASSVALGGGNGGELFF

V gene: TRBV29-1
CDR3 length: 15
J gene: TRBJ1-2
CDR3 protein: CSVEELEGSAYGYTF

V gene: TRBV5-1
CDR3 length: 17
J gene: TRBJ1-3
CDR3 protein: CASSLDGTDTSGNTIYF

V gene: TRBV6-5
CDR3 length: 16
J gene: TRBJ2-7
CDR3 protein: CASSYSDRGPSYEQYF

V gene: TRBV19
CDR3 length: 13
J gene: TRBJ1-5
CDR3 protein: CASKRDSNQPQHF

V gene: TRBV16
CDR3 length: 15
J gene: TRBJ1-6
CDR3 protein: CASSLRGVGSSPLHF